Given below is one T cell receptor beta chain in context. Its antigen target is currently unknown. No quality values exist for individual bases; no much larger clone is one base distant. Whole blood was collected in K2EDTA tubes by collaborating institutions according to the institutions' own protocols. For TCRbeta analysis, collaborators shipped samples as frozen whole blood, isolated PBMCs, or DNA extracted from either of those sample types. Per the germline V gene (reference sequence), LNHDA is the CDR1 and SQIVND is the CDR2. The CDR3 starts with the cysteine, ends with the phenylalanine, and has 17 residues. Solely the CDR3 DNA is kept, with 51 bases framed from the first base. At the junction V is shortened by 1 base and J by 1 base; bases outside the gene matches: 6. TCRbeta CDR3 regions were amplified from genomic DNA using the immunoSEQ Assay, a bias-controlled multiplex PCR. For the original study's pipeline: Nucleated cell counts per sample were estimated from amplification of reference gene primers within the assay. Sequence reads were collapsed and filtered to measure the absolute abundance of every unique TCRbeta CDR3 rearrangement. For each sample, productive Simpson clonality was calculated by taking the square root of Simpson's diversity index across productive rearrangements. In its TCRdb copy, this immuneACCESS table keeps in-frame sequences only and misses some clones. Where compared with another copy, unresolved V genes explain less than half of these, and the others have no known cause. That table is the source of V, J and clone size, and D and trimming were worked out from the DNA. The sample table holds 200,000 to 300,000 clones, of which 88% were seen once. The ten largest make up around 0.7% of the sample.

The data originate from a study of blood T cell repertoires in COVID-19 (dated by TCRdb to about 2020). Context from the whole study: Samples from collaborators originated in the United States, Italy and Spain and spanned both the acute and convalescent phases of COVID-19. The prospective study material was composed of cDNA or gDNA derived from T cells, B-cell-depleted T cells, or PBMCs. Deeply sampled blood TCRbeta repertoires from subjects exposed to, actively infected with, or recovered from COVID-19 were included in the dataset. The repertoires were made available in a free public database intended to serve as a resource for research on the immune response to SARS-CoV-2. The samples were drawn from two sources: the first 160 participants of the ongoing ImmuneRACE study, and 1,200 or so subjects contributed by 6 global collaborators. Nearly every sample came with metadata listing a de-identified subject ID, COVID-19 status, age in years and sex. Where available, HLA class I and class II types were taken from metadata supplied by the sample provider and were not determined by assay-based typing.

Findings and caveats that apply to the study as a whole: How much clinical and demographic metadata was included differed by source and by participant, and the metadata was provided uncurated.

The receptor was derived from a human donor in a cohort sampled during active COVID-19. The sample taken for sequencing was peripheral blood. This chain joins TRBV19 to TRBJ2-7, with TRBD2 identical over 11 junction bases. The DNA sequence is TGTGCCAGTAGTATAGGAACTAGCGGGAGTTGGTCCTACGAGCAGTACTTC. This yields the protein CASSIGTSGSWSYEQYF.